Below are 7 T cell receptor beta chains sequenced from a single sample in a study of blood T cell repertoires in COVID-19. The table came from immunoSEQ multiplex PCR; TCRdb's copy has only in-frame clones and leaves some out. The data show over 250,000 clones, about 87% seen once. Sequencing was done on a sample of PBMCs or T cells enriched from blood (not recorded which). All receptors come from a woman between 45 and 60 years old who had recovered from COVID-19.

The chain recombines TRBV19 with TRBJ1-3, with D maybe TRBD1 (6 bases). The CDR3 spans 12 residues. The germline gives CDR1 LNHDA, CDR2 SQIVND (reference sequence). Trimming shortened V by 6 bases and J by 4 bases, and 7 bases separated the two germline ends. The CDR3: CASRGTGNTIYF. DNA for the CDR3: TGTGCCAGTAGAGGGACAGGAAACACCATATATTTT.

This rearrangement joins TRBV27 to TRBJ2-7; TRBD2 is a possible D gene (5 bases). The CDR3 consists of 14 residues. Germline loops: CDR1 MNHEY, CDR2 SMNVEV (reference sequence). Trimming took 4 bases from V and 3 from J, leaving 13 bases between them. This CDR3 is CASSSRYAGYEQYF. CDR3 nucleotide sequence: TGTGCCAGCAGTTCACGGTACGCGGGCTACGAGCAGTACTTC.

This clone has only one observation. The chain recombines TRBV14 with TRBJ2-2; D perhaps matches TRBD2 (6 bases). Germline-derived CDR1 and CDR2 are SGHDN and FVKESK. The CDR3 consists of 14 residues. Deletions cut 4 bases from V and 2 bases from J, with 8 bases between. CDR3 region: CASSRGLNTGELFF. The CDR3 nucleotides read TGTGCCAGCAGCCGGGGACTTAACACCGGGGAGCTGTTTTTT.

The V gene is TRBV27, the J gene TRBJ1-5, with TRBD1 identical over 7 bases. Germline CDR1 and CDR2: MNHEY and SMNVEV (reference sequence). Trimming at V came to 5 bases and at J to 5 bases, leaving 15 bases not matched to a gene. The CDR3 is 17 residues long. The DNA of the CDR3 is TGTGCCAGCAGTCCCACCCCCCCAGGGACAGACTATCAGCCCCAGCATTTT. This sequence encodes CASSPTPPGTDYQPQHF.

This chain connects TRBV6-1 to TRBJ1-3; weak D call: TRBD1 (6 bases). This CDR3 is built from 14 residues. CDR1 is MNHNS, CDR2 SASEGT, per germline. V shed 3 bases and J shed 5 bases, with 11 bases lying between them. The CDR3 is CASSERGSRNTIYF. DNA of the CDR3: TGTGCCAGCAGTGAGAGGGGGTCGAGAAACACCATATATTTT.

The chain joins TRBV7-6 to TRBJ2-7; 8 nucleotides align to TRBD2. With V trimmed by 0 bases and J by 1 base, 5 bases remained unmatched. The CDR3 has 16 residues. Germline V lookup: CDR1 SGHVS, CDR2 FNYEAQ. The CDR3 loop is CASSLALAGPSYEQYF. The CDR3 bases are TGTGCCAGCAGCTTAGCCTTAGCGGGACCTTCCTACGAGCAGTACTTC.

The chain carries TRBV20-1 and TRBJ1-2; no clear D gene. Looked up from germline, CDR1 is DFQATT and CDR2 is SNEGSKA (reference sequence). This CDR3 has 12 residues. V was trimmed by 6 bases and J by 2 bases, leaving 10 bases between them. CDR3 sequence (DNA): TGCAGTGCCAGTGACCCGAACTATGGCTACACCTTC. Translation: CSASDPNYGYTF.